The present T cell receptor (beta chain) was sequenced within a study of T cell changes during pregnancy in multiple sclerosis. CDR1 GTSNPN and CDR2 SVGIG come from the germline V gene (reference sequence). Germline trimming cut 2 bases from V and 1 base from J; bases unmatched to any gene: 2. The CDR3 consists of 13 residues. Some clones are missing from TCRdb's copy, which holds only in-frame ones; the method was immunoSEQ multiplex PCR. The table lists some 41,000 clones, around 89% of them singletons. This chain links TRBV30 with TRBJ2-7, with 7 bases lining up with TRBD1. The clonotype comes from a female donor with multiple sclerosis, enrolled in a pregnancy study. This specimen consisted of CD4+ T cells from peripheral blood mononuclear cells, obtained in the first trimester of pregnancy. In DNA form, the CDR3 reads TGTGCCTGGAGTAAGGACAGGTCCTACGAGCAGTACTTC. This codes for CAWSKDRSYEQYF.